Shown below are 9 T cell receptor beta chains from a single sample sequenced in a study of Graves' ophthalmopathy and Graves' hyperthyroidism. For repertoire sequencing, the TCR beta CDR3 regions were amplified from RNA transcripts. RT-PCR with HTBI primers came first, then second-round multiplex PCR. TCRdb reprocessed the multiplex PCR reads via MiXCR and lists one record per CDR3 protein. The sample lists about 390,000 distinct CDR3 sequences; 17% were seen once. The sample taken for sequencing was peripheral blood. The source is an adult woman with stable Graves' hyperthyroidism.

J is TRBJ1-2 and V is TRBV20-1; D perhaps matches TRBD1 (5 bases). This CDR3 comprises 13 residues. The germline gives CDR1 DFQATT, CDR2 SNEGSKA (reference sequence). Trimming left V 3 bases short and J 8 bases short, with 16 bases between. The CDR3 nucleotides are TGCAGTGCTAGGGGCCCAGGGATAGGGGGCTACACCTTC. This encodes CSARGPGIGGYTF.

Many counts were recorded for this clonotype. The CDR3 loop is CASSLMDRGLNQPQHF. CDR3 nucleotide sequence: TGTGCCAGCAGTTTAATGGACAGGGGGCTCAATCAGCCCCAGCATTTT. The V gene is TRBV28, the J gene TRBJ1-5; 11 bases align to TRBD1. Germline CDR1 MDHEN, CDR2 SYDVKM. J was trimmed by 3 bases and V by 2 bases; bases with no gene match: 3. The CDR3 totals 16 residues.

About this clonotype: The junction differs from germline at one of its ends, possibly a read error. The chain uses TRBV6-4 and TRBJ1-1, with D possibly being TRBD1 (5 bases). Looked up from germline, CDR1 is MRHNA and CDR2 is SNTAGT. The CDR3 extends over 15 amino acids. DNA for the CDR3: TGTGCCTGCAGTTGGGGGGTCCCGGCGAACACTGAAGCTTTCTTT. As protein: CACSWGVPANTEAFF.

In its sample, this clonotype was seen a few times. Germline is not matched at one junction end, which may reflect a read error. J is TRBJ2-3 and V is TRBV29-1; 7 positions agree with TRBD2. This CDR3 has 13 amino acids. Looked up from germline, CDR1 is SQVTM and CDR2 is ANQGSEA. The CDR3 sequence is CSACLTSTDAQYF. CDR3 nucleotide sequence: TGCAGCGCCTGTTTGACTAGCACAGATGCGCAGTATTTT.

This clonotype was picked up many times. The CDR3 nucleotides are TGTGCCAGCAGTTTATTAGCGGGAGTAGTCTACGAGCAGTACTTC. Protein product: CASSLLAGVVYEQYF. The chain carries TRBV6-5 and TRBJ2-7, with 9 bases lining up with TRBD2. Germline lookup yields CDR1 MNHEY and CDR2 SVGAGI. The CDR3 is 15 amino acids. V lost 4 bases, J lost 3 bases, and 7 bases stayed unmatched.

The chain carries TRBV6-2 or TRBV6-3 and TRBJ2-7; TRBD2 matches at 13 bases. The CDR3 is made up of 14 amino acids. The V segment lost 4 bases and the J segment 6 bases; nucleotides outside the gene matches: 3. Per germline, CDR1 MNHEY and CDR2 SVGEGT. The CDR3: CASSFRLAGGEQYF. In DNA form, the CDR3 reads TGTGCCAGCAGTTTTCGACTAGCGGGGGGCGAGCAGTACTTC.

This clonotype has ten or more counts. At one boundary the junction diverges from the germline segment, which might be a read error. J is TRBJ2-5 and V is TRBV7-2, with 7 positions matching TRBD1. The CDR3 runs 14 residues. The germline gives CDR1 SGHTA, CDR2 FQGNSA. As DNA, the CDR3 is TGTGCCAGCAGCTCAGCCGGGACAGCAGAGGCCCAGTACTTC. The encoded protein is CASSSAGTAEAQYF.

In this sample, this clonotype turned up many times. This chain joins TRBV10-3 and TRBJ1-1, with D possibly TRBD1 on 5 matching bases. The CDR3 has 11 residues. Trimming pared 4 bases from V and 10 bases from J, leaving 10 bases between. The germline V gene has CDR1 ENHRY and CDR2 SYGVKD. The chain's CDR3 is CAISAGEVAFF. The CDR3 nucleotides read TGTGCCATCAGTGCGGGGGAGGTAGCTTTCTTT.

This clonotype was recorded at least ten times. The rearrangement joins TRBV2 to TRBJ1-2; D ambiguous. This CDR3 is built from 14 residues. V lost 5 bases, J lost 0 bases, and 10 bases lay in between. The V gene's germline CDR1 is SNHLY and CDR2 FYNNEI. CDR3 nucleotide sequence: TGTGCCAGCAGTAGGCAGGAAGCTAACTATGGCTACACCTTC. Amino acids: CASSRQEANYGYTF.